The clone carrying this T cell receptor (beta chain) was recorded once. The junction departs from germline at one end; a sequencing error may be responsible. This record belongs to a study of OX40 agonist ivuxolimab in advanced cancers. Study summary: While on treatment, patients had intravenous ivuxolimab at 0.01 to 10 mg/kg every 2 weeks.

TCRdb's table, derived via immunoSEQ multiplex PCR, lists solely in-frame clones and lacks some. In the table there are under 35,000 clones, about 81% of which are singletons. This CDR3 is 13 amino acids long. Germline V gene data show CDR1 as SGHVS and CDR2 as FNYEAQ. The sequence was collected from an adult with an advanced solid tumor such as melanoma, head and neck, liver or kidney cancer. The sequencing here drew on CD4+ or CD8+ T cells sorted from blood, taken in a trial of the OX40 agonist ivuxolimab. The chain uses TRBV7-6 and TRBJ1-5; D possibly corresponds to TRBD1 (5 bases). DNA for the CDR3: TGTGCCGGCAGCTTAAACAGGAATCAGCCCCAGCATTTT. Translation gives CAGSLNRNQPQHF.